A selection of T cell receptor beta chains follows, all from one sample in a study of blood T cell repertoires in COVID-19. Here immunoSEQ multiplex PCR was the method, and the copy in TCRdb shows in-frame clones only, minus some. The sample has 190,000 or so clones, about 83% seen once. Sequenced material: peripheral blood. Receptor source: a young woman who had recovered from COVID-19. Both conserved end residues are part of each CDR3. The order of the fields is D gene, clone size, J gene, V gene, CDR3 protein, CDR3 DNA. D genes are given only for firm matches. The listing skips clone size in some rows; elsewhere it reads once, few, many or a size class.

. | . | TRBJ2-5 | TRBV6-1 | CASSEGLEETQYF | TGTGCCAGCAGTGAAGGACTGGAAGAGACCCAGTACTTC
TRBD2 | . | TRBJ2-3 | TRBV5-1 | CASSLIAGSTDTQYF | TGCGCCAGCAGCTTGATAGCGGGGAGCACAGATACGCAGTATTTT
. | . | TRBJ1-2 | TRBV29-1 | CSVDLGHDHGYTF | TGCAGCGTTGACCTGGGACATGATCATGGCTACACCTTC
TRBD1 | . | TRBJ2-1 | TRBV7-9 | CASSSQGAVKNEQFF | TGTGCCAGCAGTTCCCAGGGGGCTGTCAAAAATGAGCAGTTCTTC
TRBD1 | . | TRBJ1-3 | TRBV6-5 | CASSSKQGNRNTIYF | TGTGCCAGCAGTTCGAAACAGGGGAATCGAAACACCATATATTTT
TRBD1 | . | TRBJ1-5 | TRBV4-1 | CASSPGQGNQPQHF | TGCGCCAGCAGCCCCGGACAGGGCAATCAGCCCCAGCATTTT
TRBD1 | once | TRBJ1-2 | TRBV6-5 | CASSGLTTGDGYTF | TGTGCCAGCAGCGGATTAACGACAGGGGATGGCTACACCTTC
TRBD1 | . | TRBJ2-1 | TRBV6-5 | CASSTQSTGHEQFF | TGTGCCAGCAGTACCCAATCGACAGGGCATGAGCAGTTCTTC
. | . | TRBJ2-5 | TRBV11-2 | CASSFGQYQETQYF | TGTGCCAGCAGCTTCGGACAGTACCAAGAGACCCAGTACTTC
. | . | TRBJ2-3 | TRBV9 | CASSEPTGEATDTQYF | TGTGCCAGCAGCGAACCTACAGGGGAGGCCACAGATACGCAGTATTTT
TRBD2 | . | TRBJ2-5 | TRBV6-5 | CASTKLAGEETQYF | TGTGCCAGCACCAAACTAGCGGGAGAAGAGACCCAGTACTTC
. | . | TRBJ1-2 | TRBV5-6 | CASSFPEDYGYTF | TGTGCCAGCAGCTTTCCTGAGGACTATGGCTACACCTTC
. | . | TRBJ1-6 | TRBV19 | CASSTLMTMRRDSPLHF | TGTGCCAGTAGTACCCTCATGACGATGAGGCGTGATTCACCCCTCCACTTT
TRBD1 | once | TRBJ1-3 | TRBV30 | CAWSSTGTIDTIYF | TGTGCCTGGAGTTCGACAGGGACAATAGACACCATATATTTT
. | . | TRBJ2-3 | TRBV9 | CASSVYAIWGPDSDTQYF | TGTGCCAGCAGCGTCTACGCGATTTGGGGCCCCGATTCCGATACGCAGTATTTT
. | . | TRBJ1-1 | TRBV5-6 | CASSLGAGNTEAFF | TGTGCCAGCTCTCTCGGGGCGGGAAACACTGAAGCTTTCTTT
TRBD2 | . | TRBJ2-3 | TRBV3-1/TRBV3-2 | CASSHRGGRITDTQYF | TGTGCCAGCAGCCACCGGGGGGGGAGGATCACAGATACGCAGTATTTT
. | . | TRBJ1-3 | TRBV4-1 | CASSHPSTGGSGNTIYF | TGCGCCAGCAGCCACCCATCGACGGGGGGCTCGGGAAACACCATATATTTT
TRBD1 | . | TRBJ2-7 | TRBV7-2 | CASSLVQGSSYEQYF | TGTGCCAGCAGCTTAGTACAGGGGTCGTCCTACGAGCAGTACTTC
. | . | TRBJ2-1 | TRBV5-6 | CASSLGPSRVQFF | TGTGCCAGCAGCTTGGGGCCCTCGAGGGTGCAGTTCTTC
. | . | TRBJ2-2 | TRBV2 | CASSATGNTGELFF | TGTGCCAGCAGTGCAACAGGGAACACCGGGGAGCTGTTTTTT
. | . | TRBJ1-6 | TRBV7-9 | CASSWEGGNSPLHF | TGTGCCAGCAGCTGGGAAGGGGGAAATTCACCCCTCCACTTT
TRBD2 | . | TRBJ2-5 | TRBV10-3 | CAIRETSGQETQYF | TGTGCCATCAGGGAGACTAGCGGGCAAGAGACCCAGTACTTC
. | . | TRBJ2-2 | TRBV4-1 | CASSLGSGELFF | TGCGCCAGCAGCCTAGGGAGCGGGGAGCTGTTTTTT
. | . | TRBJ1-5 | TRBV2 | CASSGQVLLDSNQPQHF | TGTGCCAGCAGCGGTCAGGTACTTTTAGATAGCAATCAGCCCCAGCATTTT
TRBD2 | . | TRBJ2-1 | TRBV12-5 | CASGLGREQQFF | TGTGCTAGTGGTTTAGGGCGGGAGCAGCAGTTCTTC
TRBD1 | few | TRBJ1-2 | TRBV18 | CASSPQRDSYGYTF | TGTGCCAGCTCACCACAAAGGGACAGCTATGGCTACACCTTC
TRBD2 | few | TRBJ2-7 | TRBV15 | CATSRSVSSGAGEQYF | TGTGCCACCAGCAGAAGCGTTTCTAGCGGGGCGGGGGAGCAGTACTTC
. | . | TRBJ2-5 | TRBV7-8 | CASSLESGTQYF | TGTGCCAGCAGCTTAGAATCGGGGACCCAGTACTTC
TRBD2 | once | TRBJ2-1 | TRBV11-3 | CASSLRGGRGNEQFF | TGTGCCAGCAGCTTACGGGGCGGGAGAGGCAATGAGCAGTTCTTC